This TCR beta chain was identified in a study of T-cell reconstitution after alpha-beta-depleted transplantation in children. There are 13 residues in the CDR3. Germline values: CDR1 MNHNS, CDR2 SASEGT. V was clipped by 6 bases and J by 8 bases, with 16 bases between them. Unique molecular identifiers tagged the TCRbeta library. MiXCR, applied by TCRdb to the PCR reads, yields one record per CDR3 protein. The data show 490,000 or so distinct CDR3 sequences, with around 13% seen just once and 5% to 6% held by the top ten. The chain carries TRBV6-1 and TRBJ1-2; the D is unclear. This sequence was found in a human donor who donated a stem cell graft to a child with combined immunodeficiency. Sample: PBMCs from the stem cell graft donor, taken from the stem cell graft. The CDR3 is CASSPHGGGGYTF. The CDR3 coding sequence is TGTGCCAGCAGCCCCCATGGTGGCGGCGGCTACACCTTC.